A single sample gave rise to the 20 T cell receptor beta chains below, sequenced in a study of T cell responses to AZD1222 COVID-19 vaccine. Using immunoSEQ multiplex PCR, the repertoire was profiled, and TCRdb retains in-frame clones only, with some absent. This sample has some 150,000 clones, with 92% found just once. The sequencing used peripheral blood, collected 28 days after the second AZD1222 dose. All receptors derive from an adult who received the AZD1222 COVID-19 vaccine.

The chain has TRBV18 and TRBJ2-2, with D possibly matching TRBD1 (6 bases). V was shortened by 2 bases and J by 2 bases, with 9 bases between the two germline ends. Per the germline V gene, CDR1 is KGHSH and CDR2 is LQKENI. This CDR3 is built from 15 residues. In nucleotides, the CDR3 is TGTGCCAGCTCACCAAGACAGGCAAACACCGGGGAGCTGTTTTTT. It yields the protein CASSPRQANTGELFF. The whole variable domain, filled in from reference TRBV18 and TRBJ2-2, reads NAGVMQNPRHLVRRRGQEARLRCSPMKGHSHVYWYRQLPEEGLKFMVYLQKENIIDESGMPKERFSAEFPKEGPSILRIQQVVRGDSAAYFCASSPRQANTGELFFGEGSRLTVL.

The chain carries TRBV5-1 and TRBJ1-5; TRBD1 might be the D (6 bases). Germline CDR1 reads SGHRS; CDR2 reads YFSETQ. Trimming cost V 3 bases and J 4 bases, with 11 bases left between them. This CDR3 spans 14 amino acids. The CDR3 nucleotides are TGCGCCAGCAGCTGGGGAGGGGGGAATCAGCCCCAGCATTTT. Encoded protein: CASSWGGGNQPQHF.

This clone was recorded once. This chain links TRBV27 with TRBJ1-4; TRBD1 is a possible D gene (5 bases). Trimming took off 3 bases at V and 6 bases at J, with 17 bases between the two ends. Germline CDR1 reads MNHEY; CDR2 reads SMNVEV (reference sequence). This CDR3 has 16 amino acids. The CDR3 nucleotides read TGTGCCAGCAGTTTGGGGCCGGGAGGGCTGGATGAAAAACTGTTTTTT. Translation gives CASSLGPGGLDEKLFF.

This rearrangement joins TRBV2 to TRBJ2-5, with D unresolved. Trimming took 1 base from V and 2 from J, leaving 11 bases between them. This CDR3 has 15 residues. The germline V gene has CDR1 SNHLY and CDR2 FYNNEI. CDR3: CASSEVVGRQETQYF. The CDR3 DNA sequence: TGTGCCAGCAGTGAAGTTGTAGGACGGCAAGAGACCCAGTACTTC. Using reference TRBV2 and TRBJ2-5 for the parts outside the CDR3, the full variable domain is EPEVTQTPSHQVTQMGQEVILRCVPISNHLYFYWYRQILGQKVEFLVSFYNNEISEKSEIFDDQFSVERPDGSNFTLKIRSTKLEDSAMYFCASSEVVGRQETQYFGPGTRLLVL.

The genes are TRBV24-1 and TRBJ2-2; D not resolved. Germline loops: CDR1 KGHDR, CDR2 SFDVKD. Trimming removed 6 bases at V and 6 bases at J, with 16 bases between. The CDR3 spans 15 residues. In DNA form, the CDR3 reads TGTGCCACCAGTAGGCAGGCTTTCAACTCCGGGGAGCTGTTTTTT. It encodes CATSRQAFNSGELFF.

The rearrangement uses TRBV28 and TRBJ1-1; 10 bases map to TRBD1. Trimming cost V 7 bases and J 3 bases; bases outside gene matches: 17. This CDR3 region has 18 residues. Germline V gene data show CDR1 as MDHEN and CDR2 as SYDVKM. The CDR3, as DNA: TGTGCCAGCACCGAGGTATGGGACAGGGGTTTAGACGACACTGAAGCTTTCTTT. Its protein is CASTEVWDRGLDDTEAFF. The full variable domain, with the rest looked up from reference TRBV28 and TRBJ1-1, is DVKVTQSSRYLVKRTGEKVFLECVQDMDHENMFWYRQDPGLGLRLIYFSYDVKMKEKGDIPEGYSVSREKKERFSLILESASTNQTSMYLCASTEVWDRGLDDTEAFFGQGTRLTVV.

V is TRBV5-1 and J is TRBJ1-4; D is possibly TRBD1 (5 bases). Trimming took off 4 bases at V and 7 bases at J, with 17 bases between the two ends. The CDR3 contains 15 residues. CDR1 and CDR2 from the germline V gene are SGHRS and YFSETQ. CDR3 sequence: CASSAGSGRGEKLFF. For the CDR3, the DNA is TGCGCCAGCAGCGCCGGGTCAGGGAGAGGTGAAAAACTGTTTTTT.

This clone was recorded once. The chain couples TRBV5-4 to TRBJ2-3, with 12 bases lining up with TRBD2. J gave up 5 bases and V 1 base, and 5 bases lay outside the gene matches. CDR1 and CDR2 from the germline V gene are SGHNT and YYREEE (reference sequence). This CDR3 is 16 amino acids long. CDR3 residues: CASSLWLAGGVDTQYF. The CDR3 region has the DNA TGTGCCAGCAGCTTGTGGCTAGCGGGAGGGGTAGATACGCAGTATTTT.

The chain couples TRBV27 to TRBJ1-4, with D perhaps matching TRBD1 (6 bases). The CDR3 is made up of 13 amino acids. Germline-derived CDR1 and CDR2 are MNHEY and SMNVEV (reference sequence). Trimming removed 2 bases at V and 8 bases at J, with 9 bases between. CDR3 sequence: CASSLNRVEKLFF. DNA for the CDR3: TGTGCCAGCAGTTTAAACAGGGTGGAAAAACTGTTTTTT.

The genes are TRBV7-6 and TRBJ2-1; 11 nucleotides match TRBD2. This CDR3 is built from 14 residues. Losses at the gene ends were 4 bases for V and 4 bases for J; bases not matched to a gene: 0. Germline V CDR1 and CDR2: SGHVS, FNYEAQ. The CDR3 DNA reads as TGTGCCAGCAGCTCTAGCGGGGGGTACAATGAGCAGTTCTTC. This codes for CASSSSGGYNEQFF. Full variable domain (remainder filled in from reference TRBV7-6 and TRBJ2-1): GAGVSQSPRYKVTKRGQDVALRCDPISGHVSLYWYRQALGQGPEFLTYFNYEAQQDKSGLPNDRFSAERPEGSISTLTIQRTEQRDSAMYRCASSSSGGYNEQFFGPGTRLTVL.

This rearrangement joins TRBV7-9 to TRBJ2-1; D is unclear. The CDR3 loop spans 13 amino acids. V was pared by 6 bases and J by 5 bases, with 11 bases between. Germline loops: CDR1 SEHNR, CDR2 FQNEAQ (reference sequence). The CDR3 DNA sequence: TGTGCCAGCAGTTCAACCGCAAACAATGAGCAGTTCTTC. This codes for CASSSTANNEQFF.

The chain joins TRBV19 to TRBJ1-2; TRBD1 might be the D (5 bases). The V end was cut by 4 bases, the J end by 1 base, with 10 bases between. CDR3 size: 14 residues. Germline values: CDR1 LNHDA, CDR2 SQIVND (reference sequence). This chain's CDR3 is CASSTGQVNYGYTF. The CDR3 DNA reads TGTGCCAGTAGTACCGGACAAGTTAACTATGGCTACACCTTC.

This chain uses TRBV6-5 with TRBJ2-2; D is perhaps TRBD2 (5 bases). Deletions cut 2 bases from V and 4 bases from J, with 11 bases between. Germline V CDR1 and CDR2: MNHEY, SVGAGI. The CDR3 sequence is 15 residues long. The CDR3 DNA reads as TGTGCCAGCAGTTACGGGCATGAGGGCACCGGGGAGCTGTTTTTT. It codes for CASSYGHEGTGELFF.

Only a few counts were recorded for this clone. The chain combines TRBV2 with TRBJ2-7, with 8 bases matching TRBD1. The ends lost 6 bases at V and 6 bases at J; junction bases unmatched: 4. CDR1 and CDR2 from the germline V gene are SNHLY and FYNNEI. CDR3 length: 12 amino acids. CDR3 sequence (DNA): TGTGCCAGCAGCGGACAGGGAGCCGAGCAGTACTTC. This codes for CASSGQGAEQYF.

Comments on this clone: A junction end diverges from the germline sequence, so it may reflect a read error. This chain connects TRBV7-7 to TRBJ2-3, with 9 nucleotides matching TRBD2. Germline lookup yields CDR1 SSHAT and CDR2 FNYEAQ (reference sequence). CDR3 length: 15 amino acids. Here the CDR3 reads CASSPGTSTADTQYF. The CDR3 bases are TGTGCTAGCAGCCCCGGGACTAGCACGGCAGATACGCAGTATTTT.

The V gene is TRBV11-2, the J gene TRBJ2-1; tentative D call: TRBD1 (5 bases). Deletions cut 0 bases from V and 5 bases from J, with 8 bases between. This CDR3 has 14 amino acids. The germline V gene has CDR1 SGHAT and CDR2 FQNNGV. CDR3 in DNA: TGTGCCAGCAGCTTAGACGGACAAAACAATGAGCAGTTCTTC. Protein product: CASSLDGQNNEQFF.

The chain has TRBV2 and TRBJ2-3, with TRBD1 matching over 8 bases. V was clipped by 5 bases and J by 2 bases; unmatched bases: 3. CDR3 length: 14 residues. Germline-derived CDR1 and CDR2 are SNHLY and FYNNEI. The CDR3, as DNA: TGTGCCAGCAGTTTGACAGGGGTCACAGATACGCAGTATTTT. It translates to CASSLTGVTDTQYF.

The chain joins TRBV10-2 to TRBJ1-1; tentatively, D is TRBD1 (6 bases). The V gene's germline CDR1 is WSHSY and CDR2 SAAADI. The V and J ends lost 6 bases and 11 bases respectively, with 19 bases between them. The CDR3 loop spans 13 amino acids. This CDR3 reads CASSISGTNGAFF. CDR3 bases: TGCGCCAGCAGCATATCCGGGACAAACGGTGCTTTCTTT.

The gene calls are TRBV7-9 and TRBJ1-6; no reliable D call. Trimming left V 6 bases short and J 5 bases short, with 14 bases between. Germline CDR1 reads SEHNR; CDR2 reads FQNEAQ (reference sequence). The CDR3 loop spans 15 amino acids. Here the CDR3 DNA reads TGTGCCAGCAGGCCGGCGGTGTTTCATAATTCACCCCTCCACTTT. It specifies CASRPAVFHNSPLHF.

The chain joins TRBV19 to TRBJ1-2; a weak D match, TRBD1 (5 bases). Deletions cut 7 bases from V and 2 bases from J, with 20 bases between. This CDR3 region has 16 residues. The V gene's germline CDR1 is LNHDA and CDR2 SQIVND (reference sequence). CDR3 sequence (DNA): TGTGCCAGTACCCCCCAGTGGTGGGGCGCGAACTATGGCTACACCTTC. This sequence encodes CASTPQWWGANYGYTF.